The T cell receptor beta chain described here comes from a study of monozygotic twins with inflammatory bowel disease. Study-level points and caveats: Patients got different immunosuppressive treatments, which may have made their repertoires more variable. Compared with healthy co-twins, IBD patients showed reduced TCRbeta repertoire diversity by inverse Simpson.

As concerns this clonotype: The antigen remains undetermined.

TCR libraries each used about 3.5 ug of total RNA. TCRdb re-called the 5' RACE reads and gives one entry per CDR3 protein, without DNA. The sample spans over 150,000 distinct CDR3 sequences; the ten largest clones claim 2% to 2.5%. The CDR3 extends over 16 amino acids. Germline V lookup: CDR1 DFQATT, CDR2 SNEGSKA (reference sequence). The sequenced sample consisted of blood. J is TRBJ2-5 and V is TRBV20-1; TCRdb's D call of TRBD1 is untestable without DNA. The clonotype originates from a human donor with ulcerative colitis or Crohn's disease, or a healthy co-twin of an affected twin (not recorded which). The CDR3 protein is CSDRVPLAGGQETQYF.